The subject of this entry is one T cell receptor (beta chain). Each of the donors was a healthy bone marrow donor. This record belongs to a study of cytomegalovirus exposure and HLA in healthy donors. Study context: Earlier, 150 million to 200 million T cells were analyzed, and about 100 million unique TCR beta sequences were found among them.

The PCR contained 60 Vbeta and 13 Jbeta primers. TCRdb keeps only in-frame clones here, not all; method: immunoSEQ multiplex PCR. The data hold about 150,000 clones, with roughly 81% observed a single time. Germline V gene lookup returns CDR1 SGDLS and CDR2 YYNGEE. V was pared by 3 bases and J by 4 bases, with 12 bases between. CDR3 length: 14 amino acids. Specimen: PBMCs. This clonotype was sampled from a woman aged 18 to 35 in good health and CMV-seronegative. V is TRBV9 and J is TRBJ2-3; the D gene is possibly TRBD1 (5 bases). CDR3 DNA sequence: TGTGCCAGCAGCGCGGCAGGGTTCTCAGATACGCAGTATTTT. It is translated as CASSAAGFSDTQYF. The entire variable domain, with the rest obtained from reference TRBV9 and TRBJ2-3, is as follows: DSGVTQTPKHLITATGQRVTLRCSPRSGDLSVYWYQQSLDQGLQFLIQYYNGEERAKGNILERFSAQQFPDLHSELNLSSLELGDSALYFCASSAAGFSDTQYFGPGTRLTVL.